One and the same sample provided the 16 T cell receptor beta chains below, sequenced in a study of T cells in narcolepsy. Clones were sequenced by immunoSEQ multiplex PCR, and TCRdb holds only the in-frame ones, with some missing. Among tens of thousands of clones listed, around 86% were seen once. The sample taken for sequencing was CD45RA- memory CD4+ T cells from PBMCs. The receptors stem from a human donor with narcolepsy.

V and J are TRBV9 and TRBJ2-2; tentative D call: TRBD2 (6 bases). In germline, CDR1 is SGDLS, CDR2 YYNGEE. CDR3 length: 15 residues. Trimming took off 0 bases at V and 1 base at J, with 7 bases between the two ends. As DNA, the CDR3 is TGTGCCAGCAGCGTAGTGGGGGGGAACACCGGGGAGCTGTTTTTT. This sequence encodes CASSVVGGNTGELFF.

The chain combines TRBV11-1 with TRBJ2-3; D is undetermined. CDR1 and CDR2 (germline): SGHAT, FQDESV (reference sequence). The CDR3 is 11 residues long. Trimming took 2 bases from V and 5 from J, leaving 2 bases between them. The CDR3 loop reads CASSLIDTQYF. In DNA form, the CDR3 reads TGTGCCAGCAGCTTAATAGATACGCAGTATTTT.

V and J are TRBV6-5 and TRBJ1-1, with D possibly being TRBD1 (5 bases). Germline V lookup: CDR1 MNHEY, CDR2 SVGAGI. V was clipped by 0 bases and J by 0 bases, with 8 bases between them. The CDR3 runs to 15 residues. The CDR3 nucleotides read TGTGCCAGCAGTTACTCCCGAGGGGTGAACACTGAAGCTTTCTTT. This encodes CASSYSRGVNTEAFF.

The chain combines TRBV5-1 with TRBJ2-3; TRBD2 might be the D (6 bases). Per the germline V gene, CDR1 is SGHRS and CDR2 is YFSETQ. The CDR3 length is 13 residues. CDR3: CGSGEGGTDTQYF. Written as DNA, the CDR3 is TGCGGTAGCGGTGAAGGAGGCACAGATACGCAGTATTTT.

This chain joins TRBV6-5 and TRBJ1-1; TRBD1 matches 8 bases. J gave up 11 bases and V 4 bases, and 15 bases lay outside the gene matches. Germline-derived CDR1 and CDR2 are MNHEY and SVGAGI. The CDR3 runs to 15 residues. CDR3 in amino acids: CASSSQDRVGGKAFF. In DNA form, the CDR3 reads TGTGCCAGCAGTTCCCAGGACAGGGTTGGTGGTAAGGCTTTCTTT.

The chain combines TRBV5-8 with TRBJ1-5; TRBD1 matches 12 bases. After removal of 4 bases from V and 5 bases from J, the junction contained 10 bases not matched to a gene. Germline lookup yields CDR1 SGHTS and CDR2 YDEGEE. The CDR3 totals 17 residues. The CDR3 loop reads CASSRQVGTGGDQPQHF. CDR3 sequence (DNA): TGTGCCAGCAGCCGGCAAGTAGGGACAGGGGGCGATCAGCCCCAGCATTTT.

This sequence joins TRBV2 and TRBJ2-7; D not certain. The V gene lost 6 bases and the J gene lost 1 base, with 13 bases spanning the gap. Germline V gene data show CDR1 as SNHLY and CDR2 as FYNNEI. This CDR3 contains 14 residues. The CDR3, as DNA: TGTGCCAGCAGAACGGATACTATATCCTACGAGCAGTACTTC. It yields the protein CASRTDTISYEQYF. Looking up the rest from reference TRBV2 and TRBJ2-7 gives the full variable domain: EPEVTQTPSHQVTQMGQEVILRCVPISNHLYFYWYRQILGQKVEFLVSFYNNEISEKSEIFDDQFSVERPDGSNFTLKIRSTKLEDSAMYFCASRTDTISYEQYFGPGTRLTVT.

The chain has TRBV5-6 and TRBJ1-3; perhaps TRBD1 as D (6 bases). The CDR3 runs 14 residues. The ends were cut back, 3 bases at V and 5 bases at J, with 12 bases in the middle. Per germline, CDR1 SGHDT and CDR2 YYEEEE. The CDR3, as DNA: TGTGCCAGCAGCTGGGGGGGCTCGAGAAACACCATATATTTT. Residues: CASSWGGSRNTIYF.

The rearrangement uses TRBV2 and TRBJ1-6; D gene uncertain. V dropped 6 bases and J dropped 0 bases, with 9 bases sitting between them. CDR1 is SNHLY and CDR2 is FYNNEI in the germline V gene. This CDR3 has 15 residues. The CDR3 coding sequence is TGTGCCAGCAGGGCTATGAGCTCCTATAATTCACCCCTCCACTTT. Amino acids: CASRAMSSYNSPLHF.

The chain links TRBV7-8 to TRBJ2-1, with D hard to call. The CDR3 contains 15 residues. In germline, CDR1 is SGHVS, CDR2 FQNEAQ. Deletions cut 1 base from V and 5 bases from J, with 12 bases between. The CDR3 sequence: CASSLEGRENNEQFF. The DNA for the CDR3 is TGTGCCAGCAGCTTAGAAGGCAGAGAGAACAATGAGCAGTTCTTC.

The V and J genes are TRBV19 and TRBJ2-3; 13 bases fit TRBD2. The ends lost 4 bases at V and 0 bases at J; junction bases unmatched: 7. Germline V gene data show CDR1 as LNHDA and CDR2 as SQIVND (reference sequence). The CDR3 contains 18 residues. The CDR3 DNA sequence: TGTGCCAGTAGTACCGGGACTAGCGGGGATAGAAGCACAGATACGCAGTATTTT. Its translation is CASSTGTSGDRSTDTQYF.

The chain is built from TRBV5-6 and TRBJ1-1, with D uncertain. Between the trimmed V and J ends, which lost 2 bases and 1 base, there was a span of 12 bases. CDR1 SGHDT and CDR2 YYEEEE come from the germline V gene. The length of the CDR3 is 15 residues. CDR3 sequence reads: CASSFFARENTEAFF. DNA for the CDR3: TGTGCCAGCAGCTTTTTTGCCAGAGAGAACACTGAAGCTTTCTTT.

CDR3 bases: TGTGCCAGCAGCTGGGGGGGGCCCGCAGATACGCAGTATTTT. This encodes CASSWGGPADTQYF. The V gene is TRBV9, the J gene TRBJ2-3, with D possibly being TRBD2 (7 bases). The germline CDR1 and CDR2 sequences are SGDLS and YYNGEE. CDR3 length: 14 residues. Between the trimmed V and J ends, which lost 4 bases and 4 bases, there was a span of 13 bases.

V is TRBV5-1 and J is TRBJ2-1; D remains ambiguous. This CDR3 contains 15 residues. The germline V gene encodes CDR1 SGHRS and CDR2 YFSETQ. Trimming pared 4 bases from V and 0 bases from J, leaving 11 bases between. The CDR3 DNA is TGCGCCAGCAGCCCAGGTAGCACCTCCTACAATGAGCAGTTCTTC. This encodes CASSPGSTSYNEQFF.

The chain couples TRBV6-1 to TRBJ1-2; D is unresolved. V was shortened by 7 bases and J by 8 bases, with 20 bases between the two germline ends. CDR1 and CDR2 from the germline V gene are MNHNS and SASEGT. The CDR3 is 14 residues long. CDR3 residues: CASTDPRIKSGYTF. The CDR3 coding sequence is TGTGCCAGCACGGACCCTCGGATCAAGAGCGGCTACACCTTC.

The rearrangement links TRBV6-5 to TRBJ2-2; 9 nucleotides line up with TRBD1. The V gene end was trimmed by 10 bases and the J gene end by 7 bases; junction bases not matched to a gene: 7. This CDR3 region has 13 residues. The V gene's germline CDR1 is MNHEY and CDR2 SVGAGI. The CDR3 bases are TGTGCCACACACAGGGGGCAGGACGGGGAGCTGTTTTTT. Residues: CATHRGQDGELFF.